The 9 T cell receptor beta chains below all came from one sample that was sequenced in a study of vaccination effects on CD4 cells after COVID-19. Their cognate antigens are unknown. Pools of viral peptides were used by the ViraFEST assay to expand antigen-specific CD4+ T cells ahead of sequencing. Following 10 days of culture, CD4+ T cells were isolated. Vaccinated participants had no history of SARS-CoV-2 infection and tested negative for nucleocapsid antibodies. Libraries were prepared by immunoSEQ multiplex PCR; TCRdb keeps only in-frame clonotypes and omits some of them. Of tens of thousands of clones in the sample, roughly 74% were seen once. Sequencing used CD4+ T cells from PBMCs cultured with HCoV-NL63 spike peptides, obtained before COVID-19 vaccination. The receptors come from a human donor who received a COVID-19 vaccine.

This clone has just a few counts. The rearrangement joins TRBV18 to TRBJ2-4; unclear D gene. V was shortened by 0 bases and J by 0 bases, with 9 bases between the two germline ends. The CDR3 runs 16 residues. Germline CDR1 is KGHSH and CDR2 is LQKENI. The CDR3 loop is CASSPPIEQAKNIQYF. The CDR3 nucleotides read TGTGCCAGCTCACCACCTATCGAGCAAGCCAAAAACATTCAGTACTTC. Filled out from reference TRBV18 and TRBJ2-4, the complete variable domain reads NAGVMQNPRHLVRRRGQEARLRCSPMKGHSHVYWYRQLPEEGLKFMVYLQKENIIDESGMPKERFSAEFPKEGPSILRIQQVVRGDSAAYFCASSPPIEQAKNIQYFGAGTRLSVL.

V gene TRBV7-2 combines with J gene TRBJ2-5; D gene ambiguous. The V and J ends lost 1 base and 5 bases respectively, with 8 bases between them. In germline, CDR1 is SGHTA, CDR2 FQGNSA. This CDR3 spans 13 amino acids. This chain's CDR3 is CASSLDRRETQYF. The DNA for the CDR3 is TGTGCCAGCAGCTTAGACCGACGCGAGACCCAGTACTTC.

The rearrangement joins TRBV29-1 to TRBJ1-1, with D unclear. Per the germline V gene, CDR1 is SQVTM and CDR2 is ANQGSEA. Trimming pared 6 bases from V and 11 bases from J, leaving 16 bases between. CDR3 length: 11 amino acids. CDR3 in amino acids: CSVAPRGHAFF. Here the CDR3 DNA reads TGCAGCGTAGCGCCTAGAGGGCATGCTTTCTTT.

The chain joins TRBV7-9 to TRBJ2-7; possibly TRBD1 or TRBD2 for D (6 bases each). CDR3 length equals 16 residues. Germline V gives CDR1 SEHNR, CDR2 FQNEAQ (reference sequence). Trimming took off 0 bases at V and 5 bases at J, with 17 bases between the two ends. CDR3 residues: CASSLAIGGALNEQYV. In DNA form, the CDR3 reads TGTGCCAGCAGCTTAGCGATCGGGGGCGCCCTCAACGAGCAGTACGTC.

This chain links TRBV5-5 with TRBJ2-7, with 7 bases aligning to TRBD2. Germline CDR1 SGHKS, CDR2 YYEKEE (reference sequence). CDR3 length equals 17 residues. The ends lost 0 bases at V and 0 bases at J; junction bases unmatched: 9. The CDR3 nucleotides are TGTGCCAGCAGCTTGGGTACTAGCGCCCTACTCTCCTACGAGCAGTACGTC. As protein: CASSLGTSALLSYEQYV.

The V gene is TRBV7-3, the J gene TRBJ1-2; no firm D call. V lost 3 bases, J lost 4 bases, and 21 bases lay in between. CDR1 is SGHTA, CDR2 FQGTGA, per germline. This CDR3 spans 17 amino acids. This CDR3 reads CASSLVGVPAGPYGYTF. In DNA, the CDR3 is TGTGCCAGCAGCTTGGTGGGTGTCCCTGCCGGGCCCTATGGCTACACCTTC.

CDR3 DNA: TGTGCCAGCAGCGCTACTTTGGTAGCGGGAAACACCATATATTTT. Protein product: CASSATLVAGNTIYF. The chain carries TRBV9 and TRBJ1-3, with D hard to call. V dropped 3 bases and J dropped 4 bases, with 14 bases sitting between them. CDR1 is SGDLS, CDR2 YYNGEE, per germline. CDR3 length: 15 residues. The full variable domain, its missing parts supplied by reference TRBV9 and TRBJ1-3, is DSGVTQTPKHLITATGQRVTLRCSPRSGDLSVYWYQQSLDQGLQFLIQYYNGEERAKGNILERFSAQQFPDLHSELNLSSLELGDSALYFCASSATLVAGNTIYFGEGSWLTVV.

This clone was counted between two and nine times. The genes are TRBV4-1 and TRBJ2-3, with TRBD1 identical over 11 bases. Germline V gene sequence: CDR1 MGHRA, CDR2 YSYEKL. V dropped 1 base and J dropped 7; count of bases not matched to a gene: 7. The CDR3 consists of 16 residues. CDR3 DNA: TGCGCCAGCAGCCAAGTGGGGACAGGGGGTAGGAATACGCAGTATTTT. As protein: CASSQVGTGGRNTQYF.

The genes are TRBV24-1 and TRBJ2-5, with D hard to call. The germline gives CDR1 KGHDR, CDR2 SFDVKD. This CDR3 has 14 residues. V lost 4 bases to trimming and J lost 1 base, with 9 bases between them. As DNA, the CDR3 is TGTGCCACCAGTGAGCCGACACTCCAAGAGACCCAGTACTTC. Encoded protein: CATSEPTLQETQYF.